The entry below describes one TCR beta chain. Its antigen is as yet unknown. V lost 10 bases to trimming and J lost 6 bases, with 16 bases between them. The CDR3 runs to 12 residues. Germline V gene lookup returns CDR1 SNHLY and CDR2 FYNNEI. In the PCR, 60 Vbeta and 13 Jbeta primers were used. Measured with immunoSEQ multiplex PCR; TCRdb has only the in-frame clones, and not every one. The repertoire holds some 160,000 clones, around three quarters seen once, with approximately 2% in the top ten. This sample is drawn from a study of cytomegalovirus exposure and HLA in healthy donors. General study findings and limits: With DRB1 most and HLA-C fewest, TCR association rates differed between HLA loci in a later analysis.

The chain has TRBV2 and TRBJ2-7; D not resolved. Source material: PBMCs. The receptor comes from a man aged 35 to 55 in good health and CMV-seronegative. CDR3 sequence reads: CATETPTGEQYF. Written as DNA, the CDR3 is TGTGCCACCGAGACACCCACCGGCGAGCAGTACTTC.